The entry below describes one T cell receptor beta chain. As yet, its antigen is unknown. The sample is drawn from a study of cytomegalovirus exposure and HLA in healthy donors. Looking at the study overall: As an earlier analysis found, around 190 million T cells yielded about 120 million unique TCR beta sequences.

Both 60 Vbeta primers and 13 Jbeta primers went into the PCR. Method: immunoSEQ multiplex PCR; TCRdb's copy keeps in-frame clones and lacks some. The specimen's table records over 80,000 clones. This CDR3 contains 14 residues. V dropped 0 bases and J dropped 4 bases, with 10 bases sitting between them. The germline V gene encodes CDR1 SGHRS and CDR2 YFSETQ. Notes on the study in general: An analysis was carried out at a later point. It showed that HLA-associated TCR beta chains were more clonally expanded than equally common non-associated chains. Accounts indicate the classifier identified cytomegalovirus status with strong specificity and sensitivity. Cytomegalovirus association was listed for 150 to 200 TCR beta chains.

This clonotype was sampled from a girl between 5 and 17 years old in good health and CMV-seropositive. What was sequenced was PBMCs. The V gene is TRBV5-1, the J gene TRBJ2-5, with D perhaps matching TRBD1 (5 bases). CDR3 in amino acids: CASSLGGTGETQYF. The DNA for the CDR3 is TGCGCCAGCAGCTTGGGCGGCACAGGAGAGACCCAGTACTTC.